The 29 T cell receptor beta chains below all came from one sample that was sequenced in a study of metastatic and nonmetastatic thyroid tumors. With MiXCR, TCRdb reprocessed the PCR reads. The sample carries 55,000 to 75,000 clones, roughly 18% recorded once. Each patient went into thyroid surgery without having received any treatment. The sample taken for sequencing was blood. Receptors were obtained from a female donor with papillary thyroid cancer or a benign thyroid nodule (not recorded which). Some clones in this sample may be carry-over from other donors' samples.

The J gene is TRBJ2-1, the V gene TRBV20-1; TRBD2 is a possible D gene (6 bases). Germline V gene sequence: CDR1 DFQATT, CDR2 SNEGSKA (reference sequence). Between the trimmed V and J ends, which lost 6 bases and 8 bases, there was a span of 20 bases. The length of the CDR3 is 14 residues. For the CDR3, the DNA is TGCAGTGCAGATACGGGACTGGGGCGGGATGAGCAGTTCTTC. It codes for CSADTGLGRDEQFF.

This clone was seen many times. The V and J genes are TRBV4-1 and TRBJ1-2; tentatively, D is TRBD1 (5 bases). The V and J ends lost 0 bases and 11 bases respectively, with 13 bases between them. The CDR3 is 13 amino acids. The germline V gene has CDR1 MGHRA and CDR2 YSYEKL. The CDR3 nucleotides are TGCGCCAGCAGCCAAGATCTCGGGACGGCTTACACCTTC. It specifies CASSQDLGTAYTF.

V usage is TRBV5-1 and J usage is TRBJ1-5; 9 bases map to TRBD1. Germline-derived CDR1 and CDR2 are SGHRS and YFSETQ. The CDR3 extends over 14 amino acids. The V and J ends lost 1 base and 8 bases, in that order; junction bases with no gene match: 4. As DNA, the CDR3 is TGCGCCAGCAGCTTGACAGGGGGCGGCGAGCCCCAGCATTTT. Its translation: CASSLTGGGEPQHF.

Of note for this clone: A much larger clone differs from this one at a single base, so this may be a read error. In the same sample, other DNA sequences code for this CDR3. DNA for the CDR3: TGTGCCAGTAGGCGACTAGGGGTGAACAATGAGCAGTTCTTC. Translated: CASRRLGVNNEQFF. The chain uses TRBV27 and TRBJ2-1; perhaps TRBD2 as D (6 bases). Germline V lookup: CDR1 MNHEY, CDR2 SMNVEV (reference sequence). Trimming took 9 bases from V and 5 from J, leaving 17 bases between them. The CDR3 runs to 14 residues.

This clone was seen repeatedly, ten times or more. The chain has TRBV12-3 or TRBV12-4 and TRBJ2-7, with 9 nucleotides matching TRBD2. The trim removed 3 bases at V and 4 bases at J, leaving 7 bases unmatched. CDR3 length: 15 amino acids. CDR3 sequence reads: CASSLLAGPNYEQYF. CDR3 sequence (DNA): TGTGCCAGCAGTTTGCTAGCGGGGCCGAATTACGAGCAGTACTTC.

This clone occurred many times. The chain recombines TRBV4-1 with TRBJ2-5, with D unresolved. Germline lookup yields CDR1 MGHRA and CDR2 YSYEKL. V shed 4 bases and J shed 5 bases, with 11 bases lying between them. This CDR3 spans 13 amino acids. CDR3 in DNA: TGCGCCAGCAGCCCTGGCACTGAGGAGACCCAGTACTTC. This gives the protein CASSPGTEETQYF.

This clone was observed many times. The chain employs TRBV6-1 and TRBJ2-1, with 9 bases lining up with TRBD1. Trimming at V came to 8 bases and at J to 7 bases, leaving 9 bases not matched to a gene. This CDR3 comprises 14 residues. The germline V gene encodes CDR1 MNHNS and CDR2 SASEGT. Here the CDR3 reads CASAPGTGINEQFF. Written as DNA, the CDR3 is TGTGCCAGCGCCCCCGGGACAGGGATAAATGAGCAGTTCTTC.

In its sample, this clone was seen many times. This sequence joins TRBV30 and TRBJ2-5; the D call may be TRBD1 or TRBD2 (6 bases each). The CDR3 runs to 16 residues. Germline V lookup: CDR1 GTSNPN, CDR2 SVGIG (reference sequence). The V and J ends lost 0 bases and 2 bases respectively, with 16 bases between them. CDR3 loop: CAWSVRWGAGQETQYF. For the CDR3, the DNA is TGTGCCTGGAGTGTTCGTTGGGGGGCAGGTCAAGAGACCCAGTACTTC.

The chain couples TRBV6-4 to TRBJ2-1; D is uncertain. Germline values: CDR1 MRHNA, CDR2 SNTAGT. With 0 bases removed from V and 0 bases from J, the gap between germline ends came to 6 bases. This CDR3 has 15 amino acids. CDR3: CASSDSGFSYNEQFF. The CDR3 coding sequence is TGTGCCAGCAGTGACTCGGGGTTCTCCTACAATGAGCAGTTCTTC.

This clone was observed at least ten times. The chain uses TRBV30 and TRBJ1-5; D perhaps matches TRBD1 (5 bases). The V gene's germline CDR1 is GTSNPN and CDR2 SVGIG (reference sequence). The germline V and J ends were trimmed by 2 bases and 7 bases, with 18 bases remaining between them. This CDR3 has 15 amino acids. The CDR3 nucleotides are TGTGCCTGGAGTACCACCGGGACCCACGCCCAGCCCCAGCATTTT. It yields the protein CAWSTTGTHAQPQHF.

In regard to this clone: One junction end disagrees with the germline gene, perhaps due to a read error. The chain joins TRBV28 to TRBJ2-7, with 7 positions matching TRBD2. Germline V gene sequence: CDR1 MDHEN, CDR2 SYDVKM. The CDR3 spans 14 residues. CDR3 DNA sequence: TGTGCCAGCAGCCAGGGTGGGCGGGCGCGGGAGAGTAACTTC. As protein: CASSQGGRARESNF.

This clone was counted only a few times. The chain joins TRBV6-2 or TRBV6-3 to TRBJ2-1; maybe TRBD1 (5 bases). Germline V gene sequence: CDR1 MNHEY, CDR2 SVGEGT. V shed 0 bases and J shed 8 bases, with 17 bases lying between them. There are 16 residues in the CDR3. The CDR3 region is CASSYSIAGPRDEQFF. CDR3 in DNA: TGTGCCAGCAGTTACTCGATCGCAGGGCCTCGGGATGAGCAGTTCTTC.

This clone was recorded at least ten times. The chain links TRBV27 to TRBJ2-7; a weak D match, TRBD1 (6 bases). Germline lookup yields CDR1 MNHEY and CDR2 SMNVEV (reference sequence). The CDR3 runs to 13 residues. Between the trimmed V and J ends, which lost 6 bases and 6 bases, there was a span of 15 bases. The CDR3 DNA reads TGTGCCAGCAGCGGACCGGGACACTTCGAGCAGTACTTC. Amino acid sequence: CASSGPGHFEQYF.

This clone was found many times. This chain joins TRBV4-1 and TRBJ1-1; D is ambiguous. V was pared by 1 base and J by 6 bases, with 9 bases between. The CDR3 consists of 13 residues. Germline V gives CDR1 MGHRA, CDR2 YSYEKL. The CDR3 is CASSQGAAAEAFF. The DNA for the CDR3 is TGCGCCAGCAGCCAAGGGGCGGCAGCTGAAGCTTTCTTT.

Ten or more counts support this clone. V and J are TRBV2 and TRBJ2-1; D perhaps matches TRBD2 (6 bases). From germline, CDR1 is SNHLY and CDR2 FYNNEI. The CDR3 is 16 residues long. V was trimmed by 4 bases and J by 3 bases, leaving 16 bases between them. CDR3 amino acids: CASSVVGSPVYNEQFF. The CDR3 DNA reads TGTGCCAGCAGTGTGGTCGGGAGCCCCGTCTACAATGAGCAGTTCTTC.

The rearrangement joins TRBV27 to TRBJ2-7, with 8 bases aligning to TRBD1. Per the germline V gene, CDR1 is MNHEY and CDR2 is SMNVEV (reference sequence). This CDR3 spans 15 amino acids. The V segment lost 10 bases and the J segment 1 base; nucleotides outside the gene matches: 12. CDR3 amino acids: CATHPETGVSYEQYF. Written as DNA, the CDR3 is TGTGCCACCCACCCCGAGACAGGGGTTTCCTACGAGCAGTACTTC.

Many counts were recorded for this clone. The V call is TRBV24-1, the J call TRBJ2-5, with TRBD1 matching over 10 bases. V shed 3 bases, J shed 5 bases, and the junction held 2 bases outside the gene matches. The CDR3 sequence is 14 residues long. The germline gives CDR1 KGHDR, CDR2 SFDVKD. The CDR3 nucleotides are TGTGCCACCAGTGATGTGGGACAGGGGGAGACCCAGTACTTC. This gives the protein CATSDVGQGETQYF.

The sample holds many counts of this clone. This chain joins TRBV2 and TRBJ1-1, with D possibly TRBD1 on 5 matching bases. Deletions cut 8 bases from V and 0 bases from J, with 10 bases between. CDR3 size: 13 residues. From germline, CDR1 is SNHLY and CDR2 FYNNEI. The CDR3 DNA reads TGTGCCAGCTGGGGGACGGTGAACACTGAAGCTTTCTTT. As protein: CASWGTVNTEAFF. The complete variable domain, with remaining parts taken from reference TRBV2 and TRBJ1-1, reads EPEVTQTPSHQVTQMGQEVILRCVPISNHLYFYWYRQILGQKVEFLVSFYNNEISEKSEIFDDQFSVERPDGSNFTLKIRSTKLEDSAMYFCASWGTVNTEAFFGQGTRLTVV.

This clone turned up a few times. This sequence may be a read error, since a much larger clone differs from it by one base. V gene TRBV29-1 combines with J gene TRBJ2-3; the D is unclear. Germline assignment: CDR1 SQVTM and CDR2 ANQGSEA. V lost 2 bases and J 7 bases, leaving 16 bases between the germline ends. This CDR3 is built from 14 residues. CDR3 loop: CSVELPQNTYTQYF. CDR3 bases: TGCAGCGTTGAACTGCCCCAGAATACATATACGCAGTATTTT.

The table lists this clone with many counts. This chain connects TRBV28 to TRBJ2-7; D is uncertain. V lost 3 bases, J lost 2 bases, and 8 bases lay in between. CDR1 and CDR2 (germline): MDHEN, SYDVKM. This CDR3 spans 13 amino acids. In DNA form, the CDR3 reads TGTGCCAGCAGTTTGGGCGGTACCTACGAGCAGTACTTC. It is translated as CASSLGGTYEQYF.

This clone was found many times. The chain couples TRBV6-6 to TRBJ2-3; D ambiguous. Trimming removed 0 bases at V and 2 bases at J, with 9 bases between. CDR3 size: 15 residues. CDR1 is MNHNY and CDR2 is SVGAGI in the germline V gene (reference sequence). In nucleotides, the CDR3 is TGTGCCAGCAGTTACTCGCGTCTAACCACAGATACGCAGTATTTT. Its translation is CASSYSRLTTDTQYF.

This clone has only a few counts. This sequence joins TRBV4-2 and TRBJ2-1, with 12 bases fitting TRBD2. Germline lookup yields CDR1 LGHNA and CDR2 YNFKEQ. The CDR3 consists of 18 residues. Unmatched junction bases numbered 9, after V lost 5 bases and J lost 1 base. The CDR3 coding sequence is TGTGCCAGCAGCGCTAGCGGGAGGGGCATCCGTTCCTACAATGAGCAGTTCTTC. It is translated as CASSASGRGIRSYNEQFF.

This clone was counted many times. The V call is TRBV30, the J call TRBJ1-4; 8 bases match TRBD1. Germline CDR1 GTSNPN, CDR2 SVGIG (reference sequence). V lost 4 bases and J lost 4; bases outside the gene matches: 8. There are 15 residues in the CDR3. CDR3 coding DNA: TGTGCCTGGAATCCAGGGGGCCAACTTAATGAAAAACTGTTTTTT. Amino acids: CAWNPGGQLNEKLFF.

J is TRBJ2-1 and V is TRBV9; 12 bases agree with TRBD2. Germline V gene lookup returns CDR1 SGDLS and CDR2 YYNGEE. This CDR3 spans 15 amino acids. Unmatched junction bases numbered 5, after V lost 2 bases and J lost 8 bases. CDR3 region: CASSVTSGSGDEQFF. The CDR3 bases are TGTGCCAGCAGCGTGACTAGCGGGAGCGGGGATGAGCAGTTCTTC.

This clone was seen ten or more times. The V gene is TRBV20-1, the J gene TRBJ1-5, with D perhaps matching TRBD1 (5 bases). Deletions cut 3 bases from V and 0 bases from J, with 15 bases between. The CDR3 sequence is 16 residues long. Germline V gene sequence: CDR1 DFQATT, CDR2 SNEGSKA (reference sequence). The CDR3 coding sequence is TGCAGTGCTAGGGATGGGGACGGTTATAGCAATCAGCCCCAGCATTTT. It specifies CSARDGDGYSNQPQHF.

There are many counts of this clone. The V and J genes are TRBV5-1 and TRBJ1-1; 7 bases agree with TRBD1. Germline CDR1 SGHRS, CDR2 YFSETQ. The CDR3 covers 14 residues. The junction had 9 bases not matched to a gene; V was cut back by 2 bases and J by 8 bases. The CDR3 DNA sequence: TGCGCCAGCAGCTTTACAGGGGACGCCGGAGAAGCTTTCTTT. It translates to CASSFTGDAGEAFF.

This clone occurred many times. The chain employs TRBV6-1 and TRBJ2-1, with 8 bases lining up with TRBD1. V lost 6 bases, J lost 7 bases, and 5 bases stayed unmatched. Per the germline V gene, CDR1 is MNHNS and CDR2 is SASEGT. The CDR3 length is 13 residues. The CDR3 DNA sequence: TGTGCCAGCAGGGACAGGGTCGGGAATGAGCAGTTCTTC. Protein sequence: CASRDRVGNEQFF.

This clone has ten or more counts. The chain uses TRBV20-1 and TRBJ1-1; possibly TRBD1 for D (5 bases). V lost 0 bases and J 11 bases, leaving 19 bases between the germline ends. CDR1 and CDR2 from the germline V gene are DFQATT and SNEGSKA (reference sequence). The CDR3 is 14 residues long. CDR3 amino acids: CSARDSVGTGVAFF. In DNA form, the CDR3 reads TGCAGTGCTAGAGATTCAGTCGGGACGGGGGTTGCTTTCTTT.

In regard to this clone: Mismatch with germline at one junction end may stem from a read error. V usage is TRBV11-1 and J usage is TRBJ2-2, with D possibly TRBD2 on 6 matching bases. Germline lookup yields CDR1 SGHAT and CDR2 FQDESV (reference sequence). The CDR3 loop spans 18 amino acids. CDR3: CASRSTGDRFSLGVELLF. CDR3 coding DNA: TGTGCCAGCAGATCCACGGGGGATCGGTTCTCACTGGGCGTGGAGCTGCTTTTT.